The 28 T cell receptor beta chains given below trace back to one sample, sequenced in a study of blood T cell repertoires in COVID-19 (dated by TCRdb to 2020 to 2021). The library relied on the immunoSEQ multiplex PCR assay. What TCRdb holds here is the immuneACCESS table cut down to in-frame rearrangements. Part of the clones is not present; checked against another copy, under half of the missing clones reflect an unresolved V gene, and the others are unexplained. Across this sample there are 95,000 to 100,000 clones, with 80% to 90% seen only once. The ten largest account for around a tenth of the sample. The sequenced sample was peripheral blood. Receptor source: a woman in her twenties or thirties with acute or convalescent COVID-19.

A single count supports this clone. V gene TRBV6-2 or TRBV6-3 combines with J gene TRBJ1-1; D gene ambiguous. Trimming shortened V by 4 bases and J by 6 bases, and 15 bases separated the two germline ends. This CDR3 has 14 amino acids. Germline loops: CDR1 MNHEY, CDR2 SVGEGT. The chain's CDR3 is CASSSPRGKPEAFF. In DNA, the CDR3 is TGTGCCAGCAGTTCTCCCCGCGGGAAGCCTGAAGCTTTCTTT.

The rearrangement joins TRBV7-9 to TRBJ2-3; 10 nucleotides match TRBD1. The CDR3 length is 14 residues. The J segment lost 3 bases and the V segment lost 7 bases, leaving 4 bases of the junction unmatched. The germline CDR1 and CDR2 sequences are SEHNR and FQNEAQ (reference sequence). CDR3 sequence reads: CASTDRGQTDTQYF. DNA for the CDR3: TGTGCCAGCACAGACAGGGGGCAAACAGATACGCAGTATTTT. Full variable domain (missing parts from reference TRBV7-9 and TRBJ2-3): DTGVSQNPRHKITKRGQNVTFRCDPISEHNRLYWYRQTLGQGPEFLTYFQNEAQLEKSRLLSDRFSAERPKGSFSTLEIQRTEQGDSAMYLCASTDRGQTDTQYFGPGTRLTVL.

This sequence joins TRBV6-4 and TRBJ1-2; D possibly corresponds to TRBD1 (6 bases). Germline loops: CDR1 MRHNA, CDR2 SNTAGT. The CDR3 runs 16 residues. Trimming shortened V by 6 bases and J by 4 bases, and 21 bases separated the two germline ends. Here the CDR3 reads CASSLEASDRSYGYTF. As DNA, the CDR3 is TGTGCCAGCAGCCTAGAAGCGTCCGACAGGAGCTATGGCTACACCTTC.

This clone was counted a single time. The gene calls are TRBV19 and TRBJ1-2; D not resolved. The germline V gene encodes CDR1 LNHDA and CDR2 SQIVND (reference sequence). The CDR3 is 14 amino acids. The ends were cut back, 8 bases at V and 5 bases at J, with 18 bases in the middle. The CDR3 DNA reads TGTGCCAGTTCCCCAAGCGGTTTTACTTATGGCTACACCTTC. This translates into CASSPSGFTYGYTF. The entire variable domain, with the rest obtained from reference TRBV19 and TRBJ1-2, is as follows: DGGITQSPKYLFRKEGQNVTLSCEQNLNHDAMYWYRQDPGQGLRLIYYSQIVNDFQKGDIAEGYSVSREKKESFPLTVTSAQKNPTAFYLCASSPSGFTYGYTFGSGTRLTVV.

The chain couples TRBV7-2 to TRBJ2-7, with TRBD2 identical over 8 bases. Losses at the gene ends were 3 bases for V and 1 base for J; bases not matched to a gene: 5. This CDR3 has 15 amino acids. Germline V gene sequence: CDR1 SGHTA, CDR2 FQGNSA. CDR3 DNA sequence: TGTGCCAGCAGCTTCGCGGGGGGCCTTTCCTACGAGCAGTACTTC. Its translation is CASSFAGGLSYEQYF. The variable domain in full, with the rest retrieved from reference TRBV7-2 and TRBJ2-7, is GAGVSQSPSNKVTEKGKDVELRCDPISGHTALYWYRQSLGQGLEFLIYFQGNSAPDKSGLPSDRFSAERTGGSVSTLTIQRTQQEDSAVYLCASSFAGGLSYEQYFGPGTRLTVT.

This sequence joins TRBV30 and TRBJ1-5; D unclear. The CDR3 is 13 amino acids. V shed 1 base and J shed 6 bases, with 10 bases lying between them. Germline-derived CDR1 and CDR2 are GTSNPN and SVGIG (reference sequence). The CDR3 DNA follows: TGTGCCTGGAGTGACGTAGAGGGTCAGCCCCAGCATTTT. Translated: CAWSDVEGQPQHF.

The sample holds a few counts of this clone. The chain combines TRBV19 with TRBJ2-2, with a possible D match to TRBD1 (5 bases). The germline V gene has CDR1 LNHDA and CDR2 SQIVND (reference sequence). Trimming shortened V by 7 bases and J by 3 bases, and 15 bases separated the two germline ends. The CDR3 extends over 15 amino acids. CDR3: CASNNPRVDTGELFF. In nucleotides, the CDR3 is TGTGCCAGTAACAACCCCAGGGTGGACACCGGGGAGCTGTTTTTT. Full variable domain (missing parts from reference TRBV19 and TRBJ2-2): DGGITQSPKYLFRKEGQNVTLSCEQNLNHDAMYWYRQDPGQGLRLIYYSQIVNDFQKGDIAEGYSVSREKKESFPLTVTSAQKNPTAFYLCASNNPRVDTGELFFGEGSRLTVL.

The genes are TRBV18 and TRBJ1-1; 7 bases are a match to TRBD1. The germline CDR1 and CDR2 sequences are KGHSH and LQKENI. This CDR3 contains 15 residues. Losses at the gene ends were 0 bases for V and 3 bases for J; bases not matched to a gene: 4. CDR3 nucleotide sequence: TGTGCCAGCTCACCACCACAGGGGTCCTACACTGAAGCTTTCTTT. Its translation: CASSPPQGSYTEAFF.

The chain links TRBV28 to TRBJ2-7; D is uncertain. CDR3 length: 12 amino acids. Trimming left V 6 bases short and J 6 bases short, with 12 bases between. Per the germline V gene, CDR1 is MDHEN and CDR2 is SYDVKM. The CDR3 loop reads CASSVRVLEQYF. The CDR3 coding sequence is TGTGCCAGCAGCGTCCGGGTCCTCGAGCAGTACTTC.

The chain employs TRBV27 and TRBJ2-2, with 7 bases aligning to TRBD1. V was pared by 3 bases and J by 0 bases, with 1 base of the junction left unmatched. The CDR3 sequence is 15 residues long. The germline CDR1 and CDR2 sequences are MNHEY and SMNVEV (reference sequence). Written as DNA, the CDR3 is TGTGCCAGCAGTTTTCAGGGGGCGAACACCGGGGAGCTGTTTTTT. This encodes CASSFQGANTGELFF.

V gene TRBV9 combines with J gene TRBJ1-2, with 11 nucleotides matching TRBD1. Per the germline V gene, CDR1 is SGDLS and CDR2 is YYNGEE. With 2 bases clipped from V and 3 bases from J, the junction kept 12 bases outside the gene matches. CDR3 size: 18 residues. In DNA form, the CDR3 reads TGTGCCAGCAGCGTGACCTGGACAGGGGGCCCCGGAGACTATGGCTACACCTTC. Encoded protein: CASSVTWTGGPGDYGYTF.

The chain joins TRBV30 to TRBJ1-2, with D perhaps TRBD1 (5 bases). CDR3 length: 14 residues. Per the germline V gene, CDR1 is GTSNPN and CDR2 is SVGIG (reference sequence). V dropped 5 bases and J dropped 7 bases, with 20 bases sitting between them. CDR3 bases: TGTGCCTGGGTTGCCCCTGGGGGGAATACTGGCTACACCTTC. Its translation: CAWVAPGGNTGYTF.

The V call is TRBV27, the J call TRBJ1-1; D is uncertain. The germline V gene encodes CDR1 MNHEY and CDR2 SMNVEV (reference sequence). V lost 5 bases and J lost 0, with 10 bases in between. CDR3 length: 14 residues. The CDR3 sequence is CASSPRSLNTEAFF. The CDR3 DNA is TGTGCCAGCAGTCCTCGGTCCTTGAACACTGAAGCTTTCTTT.

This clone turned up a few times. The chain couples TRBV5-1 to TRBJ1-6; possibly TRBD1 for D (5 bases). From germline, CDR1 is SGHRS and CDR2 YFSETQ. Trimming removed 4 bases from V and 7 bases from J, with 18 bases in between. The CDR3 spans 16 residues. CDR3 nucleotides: TGCGCCAGCAGCGTATCCCCAGGGTCGGGCAATTCACCCCTCCACTTT. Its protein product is CASSVSPGSGNSPLHF.

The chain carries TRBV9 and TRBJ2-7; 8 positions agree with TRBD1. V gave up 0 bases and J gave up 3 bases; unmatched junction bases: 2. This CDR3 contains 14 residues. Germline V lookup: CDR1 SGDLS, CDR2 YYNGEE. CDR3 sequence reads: CASSVAGGDYEQYF. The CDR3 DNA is TGTGCCAGCAGCGTAGCAGGGGGCGACTACGAGCAGTACTTC.

The CDR3 nucleotides are TGTGCCAGCAGCTTACGAGGTACATCCTACAATGAGCAGTTCTTC. Protein: CASSLRGTSYNEQFF. J is TRBJ2-1 and V is TRBV5-6; D gene unclear. The CDR3 is 15 residues long. V was pared by 2 bases and J by 1 base, with 10 bases between. Germline values: CDR1 SGHDT, CDR2 YYEEEE.

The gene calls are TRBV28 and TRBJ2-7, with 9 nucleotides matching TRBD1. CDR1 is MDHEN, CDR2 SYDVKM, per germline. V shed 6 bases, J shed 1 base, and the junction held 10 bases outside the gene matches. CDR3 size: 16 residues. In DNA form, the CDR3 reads TGTGCCAGCAGCCCCCTGGGACAGGGCCGTTCCTACGAGCAGTACTTC. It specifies CASSPLGQGRSYEQYF.

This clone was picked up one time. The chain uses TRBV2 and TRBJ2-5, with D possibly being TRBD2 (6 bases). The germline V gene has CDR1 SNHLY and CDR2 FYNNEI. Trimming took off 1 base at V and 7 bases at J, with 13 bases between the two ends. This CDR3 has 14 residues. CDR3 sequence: CASSEGARRGTQYF. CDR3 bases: TGTGCCAGCAGTGAAGGGGCTCGGCGGGGGACCCAGTACTTC.

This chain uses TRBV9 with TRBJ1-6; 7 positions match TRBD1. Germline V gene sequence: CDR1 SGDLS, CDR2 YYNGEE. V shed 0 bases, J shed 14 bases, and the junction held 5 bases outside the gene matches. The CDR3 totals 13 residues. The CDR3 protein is CASSVVGGGALHF. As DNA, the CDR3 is TGTGCCAGCAGCGTAGTAGGAGGGGGCGCCCTCCACTTT.

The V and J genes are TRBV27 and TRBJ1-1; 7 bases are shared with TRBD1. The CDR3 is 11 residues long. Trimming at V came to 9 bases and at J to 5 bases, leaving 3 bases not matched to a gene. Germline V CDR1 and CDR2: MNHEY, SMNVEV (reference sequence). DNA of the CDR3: TGTGCCAGTCTCAGGGGGACTGAAGCTTTCTTT. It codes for CASLRGTEAFF.

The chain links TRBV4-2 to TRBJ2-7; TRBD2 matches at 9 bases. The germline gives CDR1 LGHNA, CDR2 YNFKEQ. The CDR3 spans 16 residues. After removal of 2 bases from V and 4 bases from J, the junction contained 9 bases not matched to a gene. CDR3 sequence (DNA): TGTGCCAGCAGCCAAACTGGGCGGGGGGGCTATTACGAGCAGTACTTC. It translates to CASSQTGRGGYYEQYF.

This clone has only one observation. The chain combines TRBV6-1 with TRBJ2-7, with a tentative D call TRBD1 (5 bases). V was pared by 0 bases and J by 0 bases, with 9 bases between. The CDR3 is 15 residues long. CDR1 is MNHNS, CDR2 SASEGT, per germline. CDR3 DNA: TGTGCCAGCAGTGAAGCGCGACAGAGCTCCTACGAGCAGTACTTC. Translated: CASSEARQSSYEQYF.

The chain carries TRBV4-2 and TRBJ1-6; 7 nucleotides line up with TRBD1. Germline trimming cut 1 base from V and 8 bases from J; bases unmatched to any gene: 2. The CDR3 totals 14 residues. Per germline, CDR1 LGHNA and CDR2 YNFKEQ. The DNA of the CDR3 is TGTGCCAGCAGCCAAGCGACAGGGTATTCACCCCTCCACTTT. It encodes CASSQATGYSPLHF.

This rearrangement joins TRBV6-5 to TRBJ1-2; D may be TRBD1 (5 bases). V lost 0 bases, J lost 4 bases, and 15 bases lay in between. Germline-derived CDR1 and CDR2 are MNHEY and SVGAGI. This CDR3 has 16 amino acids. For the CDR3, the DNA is TGTGCCAGCAGTTACTCCACTACAGGTTCGGTCTATGGCTACACCTTC. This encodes CASSYSTTGSVYGYTF.

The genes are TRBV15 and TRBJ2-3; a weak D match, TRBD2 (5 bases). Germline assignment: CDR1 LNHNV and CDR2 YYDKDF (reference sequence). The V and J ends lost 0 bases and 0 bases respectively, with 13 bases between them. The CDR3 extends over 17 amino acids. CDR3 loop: CATSREGRTGSTDTQYF. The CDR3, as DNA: TGTGCCACCAGCAGAGAGGGTAGAACGGGGAGCACAGATACGCAGTATTTT.

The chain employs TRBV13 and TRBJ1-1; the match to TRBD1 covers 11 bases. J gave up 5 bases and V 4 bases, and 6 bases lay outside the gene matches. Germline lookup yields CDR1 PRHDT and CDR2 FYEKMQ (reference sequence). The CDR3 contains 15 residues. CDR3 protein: CASSSSDRGHTEAFF. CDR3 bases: TGTGCCAGCAGCTCCTCGGACAGGGGGCATACTGAAGCTTTCTTT.

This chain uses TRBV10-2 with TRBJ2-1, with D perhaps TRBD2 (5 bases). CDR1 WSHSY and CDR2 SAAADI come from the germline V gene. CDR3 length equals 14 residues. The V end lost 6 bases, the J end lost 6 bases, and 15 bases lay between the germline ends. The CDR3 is CASRLREAVNEQFF. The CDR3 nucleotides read TGCGCCAGCAGGCTCCGGGAAGCCGTCAATGAGCAGTTCTTC.

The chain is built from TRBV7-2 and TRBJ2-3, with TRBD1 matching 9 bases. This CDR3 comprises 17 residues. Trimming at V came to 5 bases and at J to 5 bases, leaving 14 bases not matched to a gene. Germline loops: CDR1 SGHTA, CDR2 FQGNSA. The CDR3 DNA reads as TGTGCCAGCAGCCCCCAACAGGGGGCATTCGTTAGAGATACGCAGTATTTT. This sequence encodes CASSPQQGAFVRDTQYF.